These 9 T cell receptor beta chains originate from one sample sequenced in a study of T cell changes during pregnancy in multiple sclerosis. Sequencing was performed with immunoSEQ multiplex PCR; in TCRdb, only in-frame clones are kept and a portion is missing. The top ten clones hold under 0.95% of a sample with about 50,000 clones, roughly 92% of them seen once. The material was CD4+ T cells from peripheral blood mononuclear cells, obtained in the third trimester of pregnancy. The receptors derive from a female donor with multiple sclerosis, enrolled in a pregnancy study.

The chain is built from TRBV6-5 and TRBJ1-1; maybe TRBD1 (5 bases). CDR1 is MNHEY, CDR2 SVGAGI, per germline. V shed 6 bases and J shed 3 bases, with 11 bases lying between them. The CDR3 covers 13 residues. In DNA, the CDR3 is TGTGCCAGCAGGGCAACAGGACACACTGAAGCTTTCTTT. Encoded protein: CASRATGHTEAFF.

CDR3 in amino acids: CASSPPRGGSYNEQFF. The CDR3 DNA follows: TGTGCCAGCTCACCACCAAGAGGGGGCTCCTACAATGAGCAGTTCTTC. The chain recombines TRBV18 with TRBJ2-1; tentatively, D is TRBD1 (6 bases). Germline V gene data show CDR1 as KGHSH and CDR2 as LQKENI. Trimming pared 0 bases from V and 0 bases from J, leaving 9 bases between. This CDR3 contains 16 residues.

The gene calls are TRBV7-9 and TRBJ1-5, with D hard to call. V lost 1 base, J lost 5 bases, and 6 bases lay in between. Germline V CDR1 and CDR2: SEHNR, FQNEAQ (reference sequence). The CDR3 spans 13 residues. The CDR3 region is CASSLDSYQPQHF. The CDR3 DNA sequence: TGTGCCAGCAGCTTAGACAGTTATCAGCCCCAGCATTTT.

As for this clone: Other DNA sequences within the sample encode an identical CDR3. This chain joins TRBV18 and TRBJ1-2; D is unclear. V was trimmed by 3 bases and J by 7 bases, leaving 12 bases between them. This CDR3 region has 13 residues. Germline CDR1 KGHSH, CDR2 LQKENI. The CDR3 DNA reads TGTGCCAGCTCACCCTCGATGGGAGGTGGCTACACCTTC. It codes for CASSPSMGGGYTF. Complete variable domain (other parts from reference TRBV18 and TRBJ1-2): NAGVMQNPRHLVRRRGQEARLRCSPMKGHSHVYWYRQLPEEGLKFMVYLQKENIIDESGMPKERFSAEFPKEGPSILRIQQVVRGDSAAYFCASSPSMGGGYTFGSGTRLTVV.

V usage is TRBV29-1 and J usage is TRBJ2-7; 10 bases are a match to TRBD1. CDR3 length equals 13 residues. V dropped 2 bases and J dropped 6; count of bases not matched to a gene: 4. Germline V gene lookup returns CDR1 SQVTM and CDR2 ANQGSEA. Here the CDR3 DNA reads TGCAGCGTTGAAAGGGACAGGGGTCCCGAGCAGTACTTC. Amino acid sequence: CSVERDRGPEQYF.

This chain uses TRBV7-6 with TRBJ2-7; D ambiguous. Looked up from germline, CDR1 is SGHVS and CDR2 is FNYEAQ. Trimming removed 1 base from V and 4 bases from J, with 8 bases in between. The CDR3 runs 13 residues. The CDR3 nucleotides read TGTGCCAGCAGCTTAGGAGTGGAGTACGAGCAGTACTTC. Amino acid sequence: CASSLGVEYEQYF.

The V and J genes are TRBV19 and TRBJ1-6; no firm D call. The germline V gene has CDR1 LNHDA and CDR2 SQIVND (reference sequence). Between the trimmed V and J ends, which lost 1 base and 7 bases, there was a span of 17 bases. This CDR3 spans 17 amino acids. The CDR3 DNA sequence: TGTGCCAGTAGTATAGGGCCAGGCGCGTCCCTAAATTCACCCCTCCACTTT. Protein sequence: CASSIGPGASLNSPLHF.

V is TRBV7-9 and J is TRBJ2-6; 13 nucleotides line up with TRBD2. With V trimmed by 3 bases and J by 3 bases, 5 bases remained unmatched. This CDR3 is built from 18 residues. Germline values: CDR1 SEHNR, CDR2 FQNEAQ (reference sequence). In DNA, the CDR3 is TGTGCCAGCAGCTTCGACGGACTAGCGGGGGTTGGGGCCAACGTCCTGACTTTC. Its translation: CASSFDGLAGVGANVLTF.

Of note for this clone: A much larger clonotype is one base distant, so this may be a read error. The V and J genes are TRBV29-1 and TRBJ1-1, with 7 bases fitting TRBD1. Trimming cost V 8 bases and J 4 bases; bases outside gene matches: 7. The germline V gene has CDR1 SQVTM and CDR2 ANQGSEA. This CDR3 contains 12 residues. The chain's CDR3 is CSTKTGPTEAFF. The CDR3 region has the DNA TGCAGCACCAAGACAGGGCCCACTGAAGCTTTCTTT.